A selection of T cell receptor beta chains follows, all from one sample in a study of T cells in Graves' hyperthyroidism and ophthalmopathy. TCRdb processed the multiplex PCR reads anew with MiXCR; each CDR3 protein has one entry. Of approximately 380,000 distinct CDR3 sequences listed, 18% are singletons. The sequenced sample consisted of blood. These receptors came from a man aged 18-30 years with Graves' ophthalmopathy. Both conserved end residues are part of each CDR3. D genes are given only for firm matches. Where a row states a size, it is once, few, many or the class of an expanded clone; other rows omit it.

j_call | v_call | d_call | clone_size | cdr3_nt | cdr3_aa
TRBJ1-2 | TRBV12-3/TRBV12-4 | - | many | TGTGCCAGCAGCCACGGACCCCAAGACAACTATGGCTACACCTTC | CASSHGPQDNYGYTF
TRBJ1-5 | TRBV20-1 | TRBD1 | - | TGCAGTGCTAGAGCGGGACAGGGGGCGCATCAGCCCCAGCATTTT | CSARAGQGAHQPQHF
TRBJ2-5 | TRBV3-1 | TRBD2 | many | TGTGCCAGCAGCGCGGTGGGGGGGGAGACCCAGTACTTC | CASSAVGGETQYF
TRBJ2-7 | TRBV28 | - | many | TGTGCCAGCAGTCTCCCAGGGGGGATCCCATACGAGCAGTACTTC | CASSLPGGIPYEQYF
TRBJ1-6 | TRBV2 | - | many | TGTGCCAGCAGTGCGCAGGGTCGTGATTCACCCCTCCACTTT | CASSAQGRDSPLHF
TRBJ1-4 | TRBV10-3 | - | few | TGTGCCACCCGCGGGGGAGGCCCTAATGAAAAACTGTTTTTT | CATRGGGPNEKLFF
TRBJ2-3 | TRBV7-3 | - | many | TGTGCCAGCAGCCAAAGTGGGGGTGTAACAGATACGCAGTATTTT | CASSQSGGVTDTQYF
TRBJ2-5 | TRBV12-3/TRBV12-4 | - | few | TGTGCCAGCGGACGGGGACGAGGGACCCAGTACTTC | CASGRGRGTQYF
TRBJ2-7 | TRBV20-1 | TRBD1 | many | TGCAGTGCTAGAGATGAGGGACAGGGTTTCCACGAGCAGTACTTC | CSARDEGQGFHEQYF
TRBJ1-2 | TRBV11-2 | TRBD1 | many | TGTGCCAGCAGCGGGGCCCTCGGGACAGGGGGGTATGGCTACACCTTC | CASSGALGTGGYGYTF
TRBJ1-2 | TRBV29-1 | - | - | TGCAGCGTTGAAGTAAACTATGGCTACACCTTC | CSVEVNYGYTF
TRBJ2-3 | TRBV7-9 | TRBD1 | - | TGTGCCAGCAGCGTAGGAAGGGGGCGGGGCACAGATACGCAGTATTTT | CASSVGRGRGTDTQYF
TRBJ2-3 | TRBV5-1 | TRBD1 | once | TGTGCCAGCAGCCGAATGGGACAGGGGAGGGACACGCAGTATTTT | CASSRMGQGRDTQYF
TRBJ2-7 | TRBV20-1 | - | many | TGCAGTGCTAGGCGGATTTTCGACGAGCAGTACTTC | CSARRIFDEQYF
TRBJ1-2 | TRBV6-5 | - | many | TGTGCCAGCAGTTACTCGGCGGGCCCCGATGGCTACACCTTC | CASSYSAGPDGYTF
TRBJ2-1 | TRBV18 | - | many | TGTGCCAGCTCACCACCCGGCCTTTACAATGAGCAGTTCTTC | CASSPPGLYNEQFF
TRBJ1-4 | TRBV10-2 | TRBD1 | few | TGCGCCAGCAGGGGAGACAGGGATGAAAAACTGTTTTTT | CASRGDRDEKLFF
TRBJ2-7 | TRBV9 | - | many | TGTGCCAGCAGCGTAGGGGGCTCCTACGAACAGTACTTC | CASSVGGSYEQYF
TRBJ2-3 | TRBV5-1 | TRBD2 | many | TGCGCCAGCAGCTTGGGGGTCAGCGGGGCAGATACGCAGTATTTT | CASSLGVSGADTQYF
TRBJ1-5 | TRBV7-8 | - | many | TGTGCCAGCAGTCCTCGGGACGCAGACCAGCCCCAGCATTTT | CASSPRDADQPQHF